This T cell receptor (beta chain) emerged from a study of CD8+CD57+ T cells in acquired aplastic anemia. Profiles of TCR beta VDJ and CDR3 were generated from a genomic DNA template. TCRdb processed the reads anew with MiXCR; each CDR3 protein has one entry. The sample consists of around 68,000 distinct CDR3 sequences, around 50% of them appearing once. This clonotype occurred a few times. Its antigen is as yet unknown. Trimming pared 5 bases from V and 6 bases from J, leaving 8 bases between. This CDR3 contains 12 residues. The germline V gene encodes CDR1 SGHTA and CDR2 FQGNSA. Whole-study results and caveats: Between patients and controls, approximately 29 CD8+ CDR3 sequences were found in common.

The TCR originated in a human donor in good health, serving as a control. Sequences were obtained from sorted CD4+, CD8+, or CD8+CD57+ T cells (not recorded which) from PBMCs. The chain is built from TRBV7-2 and TRBJ2-1; D not resolved. The CDR3 DNA follows: TGTGCCAGCAGCACCCAGTCCAATGAGCAGTTCTTC. Amino acids: CASSTQSNEQFF.